Shown below are 5 T cell receptor beta chains from a single sample sequenced in a study of sequential checkpoint blockade in melanoma (dated by TCRdb to between 2017 and 2020). This specimen's treatment or condition label, per the study, means: randomized to nivolumab then ipilimumab (arm A) or the reverse (arm B). Library generation was performed with the immunoSEQ multiplex PCR assay. In TCRdb, the immuneACCESS table is reduced to in-frame sequences with V and J assigned. These tables do not hold every clone; where another copy was compared, an unresolved V gene accounts for under half, and the others remain unexplained. The sample table lists 18,000 or so clones, 50% to 65% of them with a count of one. 17% of the sample rests with the top ten. Sequencing was performed on CD8+ T cells sorted from blood (inferred from file names), taken from a patient given nivolumab and ipilimumab in sequence. The receptors originated from a human donor with melanoma.

This clone has only a few counts. The rearrangement joins TRBV4-2 to TRBJ2-5; tentatively, D is TRBD1 (6 bases). The V gene's germline CDR1 is LGHNA and CDR2 YNFKEQ. Trimming removed 0 bases at V and 5 bases at J, with 19 bases between. This CDR3 has 17 residues. The CDR3 sequence is CASSQDGKGRGYETQYF. CDR3 in DNA: TGTGCCAGCAGCCAAGATGGGAAAGGCAGGGGTTACGAGACCCAGTACTTC.

This clone appeared once. The chain carries TRBV7-6 and TRBJ2-2; 7 nucleotides align to TRBD1. Germline V lookup: CDR1 SGHVS, CDR2 FNYEAQ. J lost 1 base, V lost 2 bases, and 7 bases had no gene match. The CDR3 is 17 amino acids. This CDR3 is CASSLPPGQMNTGELFF. The DNA of the CDR3 is TGTGCCAGCAGCTTACCCCCGGGACAGATGAACACCGGGGAGCTGTTTTTT.

This clone was counted a single time. V and J are TRBV7-2 and TRBJ1-2, with TRBD1 matching over 8 bases. CDR1 is SGHTA, CDR2 FQGNSA, per germline. CDR3 length: 12 residues. Trimming took 4 bases from V and 8 from J; bases not matched to a gene: 3. CDR3 nucleotides: TGTGCCAGCAGCTGGACAGGGTCCGGCTACACCTTC. Translated, it gives CASSWTGSGYTF.

The chain joins TRBV10-2 to TRBJ2-1; 7 positions agree with TRBD2. CDR1 is WSHSY and CDR2 is SAAADI in the germline V gene. The CDR3 extends over 15 amino acids. V lost 1 base, J lost 8 bases, and 8 bases stayed unmatched. This CDR3 is CASSEWGGRGYEQFF. In nucleotides, the CDR3 is TGCGCCAGCAGTGAGTGGGGCGGGAGAGGCTATGAGCAGTTCTTC.

This clone was picked up a small number of times. The V call is TRBV7-9, the J call TRBJ1-2; TRBD1 might be the D (6 bases). The CDR3 has 14 residues. Germline V gives CDR1 SEHNR, CDR2 FQNEAQ (reference sequence). The V end was cut by 1 base, the J end by 8 bases, with 14 bases between. This CDR3 reads CASSLELTGYGYTF. Written as DNA, the CDR3 is TGTGCCAGCAGCTTAGAGTTAACAGGGTACGGCTACACCTTC. The whole variable domain, filled in from reference TRBV7-9 and TRBJ1-2, reads DTGVSQNPRHKITKRGQNVTFRCDPISEHNRLYWYRQTLGQGPEFLTYFQNEAQLEKSRLLSDRFSAERPKGSFSTLEIQRTEQGDSAMYLCASSLELTGYGYTFGSGTRLTVV.